This paragraph covers one TCR beta chain sequence. Measured with immunoSEQ multiplex PCR; TCRdb has only the in-frame clones, and not every one. Of about 67,000 clones listed, approximately 90% are singletons. These data belong to a study of T cell changes during pregnancy in multiple sclerosis. The CDR3 covers 15 residues. CDR1 is LNHDA, CDR2 SQIVND, per germline (reference sequence). The ends were cut back, 1 base at V and 5 bases at J, with 14 bases in the middle. Sequenced material: peripheral blood, taken in the first trimester of pregnancy. This clonotype originated in a female donor with multiple sclerosis, enrolled in a pregnancy study. The chain carries TRBV19 and TRBJ1-1, with a weak D call TRBD1 (5 bases). The CDR3 sequence: CASSIGLGLGTEAFF. CDR3 DNA: TGTGCCAGTAGTATAGGACTGGGGCTAGGAACTGAAGCTTTCTTT.